In this sample, the clone carrying this T cell receptor beta chain turned up once. Clones were read by immunoSEQ multiplex PCR, and TCRdb kept only the in-frame ones, dropping some. The table includes about 35,000 clones, approximately 93% detected once. In germline, CDR1 is SGHDT, CDR2 YYEEEE. The ends lost 4 bases at V and 8 bases at J; junction bases unmatched: 4. The CDR3 length is 12 residues. This sample was taken from a study of control samples from healthy donors and cancer patients. The sequence was collected from a man between 40 and 49 years old with colorectal cancer. The J gene is TRBJ2-3, the V gene TRBV5-6, with 7 bases fitting TRBD2. The sequenced sample was PBMCs. CDR3 in amino acids: CASSTGLSTQYF. The CDR3 DNA follows: TGTGCCAGCAGCACGGGACTATCTACGCAGTATTTT.